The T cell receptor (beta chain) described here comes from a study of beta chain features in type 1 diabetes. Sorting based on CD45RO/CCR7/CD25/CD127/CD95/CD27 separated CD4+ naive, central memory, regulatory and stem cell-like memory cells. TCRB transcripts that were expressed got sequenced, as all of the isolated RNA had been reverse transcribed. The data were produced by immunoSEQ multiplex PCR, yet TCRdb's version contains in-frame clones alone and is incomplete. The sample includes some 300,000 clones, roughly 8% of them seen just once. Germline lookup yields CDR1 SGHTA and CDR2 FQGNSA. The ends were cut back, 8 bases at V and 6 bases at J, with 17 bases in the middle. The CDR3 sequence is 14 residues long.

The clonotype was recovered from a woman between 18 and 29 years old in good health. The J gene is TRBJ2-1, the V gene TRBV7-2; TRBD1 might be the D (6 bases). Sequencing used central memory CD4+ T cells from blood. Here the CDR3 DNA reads TGTGCCAGCTCCACGACAGGAAGGGCCAATGAGCAGTTCTTC. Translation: CASSTTGRANEQFF.